This is a list of T cell receptor beta chains from one sample in a study of identical twins. A single record per CDR3 protein comes from TCRdb applying MiXCR to the 5' RACE reads. The sample records under 250,000 distinct CDR3 sequences, approximately 7.8% being singletons. This sample also appeared in a second study, on yellow fever vaccine responses in identical twins.

Sequenced input: CD8+ T cells sorted from blood. The receptors derive from a woman between 18 and 30 years old in good health. CDR3s include the opening cysteine and the closing phenylalanine or tryptophan. The D gene is left open where the match is weak. Only part of the rows carry a size: once, few, many, or a class if the clone is expanded.

v_gene,abundance,j_gene,d_gene,CDR3nt,CDR3aa
TRBV5-1,few,TRBJ1-2,-,TGCGCCAGCAGCCTTAACTCAGTACCACCTAACTATGGCTACACCTTC,CASSLNSVPPNYGYTF
TRBV27,few,TRBJ2-1,TRBD2,TGTGCCAGCAGTCCAGGGACTAGCATCTATGAGCAGTTCTTC,CASSPGTSIYEQFF
TRBV29-1,many,TRBJ1-2,-,TGCAGCGTGCCCGCCAACTATGGCTACACCTTC,CSVPANYGYTF
TRBV15,-,TRBJ2-1,-,TGTGCCACCAGCAGTCGACGGTGGTCCGTAGGTTGGGGCAATGAGCAGTTCTTC,CATSSRRWSVGWGNEQFF
TRBV7-9,-,TRBJ2-3,-,TGTGCCAGCAGCTTTCTAGCGAGCACAGATACGCAGTATTTT,CASSFLASTDTQYF
TRBV4-1,-,TRBJ2-5,-,TGCGCCAGCAGCCAAGATCCGGGTGGCCAAGGGACCCAGTACTTC,CASSQDPGGQGTQYF
TRBV28,few,TRBJ2-1,TRBD2,TGTGCCAGCAGTTTCGAGCGGGGGGGGTCCTACAATGAGCAGTTCTTC,CASSFERGGSYNEQFF
TRBV7-9,many,TRBJ2-1,TRBD2,TGTGCCAGCAGCCCCGGGACTATCTACAATGAGCAGTTCTTC,CASSPGTIYNEQFF
TRBV12-3/TRBV12-4,many,TRBJ1-2,-,TGTGCCAGCAGTTCCGACAGGCTTGGCTACACCTTC,CASSSDRLGYTF
TRBV27,-,TRBJ2-3,TRBD2,TGTGCCAGCCGGAGGGAAGCGGGGGTCACAGATACGCAGTATTTT,CASRREAGVTDTQYF
TRBV5-1,many,TRBJ2-5,TRBD2,TGCGCCAGCAGCTTGGTCGTCTCTAGCGGGGGGGAAGAGACCCAGTACTTC,CASSLVVSSGGEETQYF